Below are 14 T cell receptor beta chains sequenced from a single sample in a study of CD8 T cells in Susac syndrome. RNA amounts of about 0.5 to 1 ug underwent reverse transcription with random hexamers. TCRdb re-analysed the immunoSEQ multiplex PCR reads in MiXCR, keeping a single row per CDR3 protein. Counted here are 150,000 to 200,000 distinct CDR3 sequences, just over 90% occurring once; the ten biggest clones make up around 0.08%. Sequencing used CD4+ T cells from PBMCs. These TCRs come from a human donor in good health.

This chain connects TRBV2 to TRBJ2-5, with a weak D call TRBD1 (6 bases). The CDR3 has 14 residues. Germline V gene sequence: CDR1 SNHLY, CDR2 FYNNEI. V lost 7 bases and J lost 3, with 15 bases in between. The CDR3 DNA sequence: TGTGCCAGCAATGGGGTGGCAGGGGAAGAGACCCAGTACTTC. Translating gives CASNGVAGEETQYF.

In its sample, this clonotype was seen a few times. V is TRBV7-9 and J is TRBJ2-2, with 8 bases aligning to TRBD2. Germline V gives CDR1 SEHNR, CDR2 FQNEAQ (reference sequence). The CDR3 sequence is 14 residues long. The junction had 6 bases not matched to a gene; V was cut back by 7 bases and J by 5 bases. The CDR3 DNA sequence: TGTGCCAGCACCTTGACGGGGGGGACCGGGGAGCTGTTTTTT. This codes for CASTLTGGTGELFF. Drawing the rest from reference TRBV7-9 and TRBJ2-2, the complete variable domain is DTGVSQNPRHKITKRGQNVTFRCDPISEHNRLYWYRQTLGQGPEFLTYFQNEAQLEKSRLLSDRFSAERPKGSFSTLEIQRTEQGDSAMYLCASTLTGGTGELFFGEGSRLTVL.

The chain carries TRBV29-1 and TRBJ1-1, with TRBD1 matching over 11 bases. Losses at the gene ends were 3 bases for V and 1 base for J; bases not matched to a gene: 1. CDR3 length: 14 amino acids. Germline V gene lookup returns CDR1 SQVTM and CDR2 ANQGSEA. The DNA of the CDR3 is TGCAGCGTTGACGGACAGGGGGCGAACACTGAAGCTTTCTTT. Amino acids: CSVDGQGANTEAFF.

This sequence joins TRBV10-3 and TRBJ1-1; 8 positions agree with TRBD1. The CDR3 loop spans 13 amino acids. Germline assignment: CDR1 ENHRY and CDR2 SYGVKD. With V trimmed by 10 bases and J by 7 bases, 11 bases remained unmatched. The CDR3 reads CASVPQGANEAFF. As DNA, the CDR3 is TGTGCCAGCGTACCCCAGGGGGCTAATGAAGCTTTCTTT.

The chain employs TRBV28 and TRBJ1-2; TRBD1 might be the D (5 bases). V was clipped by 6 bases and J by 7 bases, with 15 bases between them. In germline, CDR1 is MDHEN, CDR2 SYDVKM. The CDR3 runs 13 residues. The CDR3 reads CASRGHGEGGYTF. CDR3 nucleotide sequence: TGTGCCAGCAGGGGGCACGGAGAGGGTGGCTACACCTTC.

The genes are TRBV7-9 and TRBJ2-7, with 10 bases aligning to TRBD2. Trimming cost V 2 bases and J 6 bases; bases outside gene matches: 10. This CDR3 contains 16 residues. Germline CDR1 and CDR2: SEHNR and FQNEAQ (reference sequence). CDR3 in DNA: TGTGCCAGCAGCTTATATGGGGCTAGCGGGAGACGCGAGCAGTACTTC. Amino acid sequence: CASSLYGASGRREQYF.

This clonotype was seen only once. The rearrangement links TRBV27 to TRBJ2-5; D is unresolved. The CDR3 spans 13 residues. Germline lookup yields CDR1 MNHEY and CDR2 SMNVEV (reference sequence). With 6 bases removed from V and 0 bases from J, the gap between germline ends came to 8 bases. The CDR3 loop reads CASRWTNQETQYF. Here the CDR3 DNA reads TGTGCCAGCAGATGGACCAACCAAGAGACCCAGTACTTC.

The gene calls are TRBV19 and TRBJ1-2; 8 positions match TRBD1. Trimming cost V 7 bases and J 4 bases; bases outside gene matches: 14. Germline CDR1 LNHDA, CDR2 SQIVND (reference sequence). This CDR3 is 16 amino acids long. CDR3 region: CASTPGQGAWSYGYTF. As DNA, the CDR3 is TGTGCCAGTACCCCGGGGCAGGGGGCCTGGAGCTATGGCTACACCTTC. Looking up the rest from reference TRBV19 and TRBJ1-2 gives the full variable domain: DGGITQSPKYLFRKEGQNVTLSCEQNLNHDAMYWYRQDPGQGLRLIYYSQIVNDFQKGDIAEGYSVSREKKESFPLTVTSAQKNPTAFYLCASTPGQGAWSYGYTFGSGTRLTVV.

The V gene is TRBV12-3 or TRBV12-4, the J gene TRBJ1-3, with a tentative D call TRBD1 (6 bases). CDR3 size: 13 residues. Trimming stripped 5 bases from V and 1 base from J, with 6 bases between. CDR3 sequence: CASSTGSGNTIYF. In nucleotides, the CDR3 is TGTGCCAGCAGTACAGGGTCTGGAAACACCATATATTTT.

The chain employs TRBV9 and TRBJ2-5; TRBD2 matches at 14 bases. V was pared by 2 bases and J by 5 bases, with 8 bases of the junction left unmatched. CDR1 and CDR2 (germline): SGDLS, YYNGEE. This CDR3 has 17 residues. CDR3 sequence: CASSVTSGRAIGETQYF. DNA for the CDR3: TGTGCCAGCAGCGTGACTAGCGGGAGGGCCATCGGGGAGACCCAGTACTTC. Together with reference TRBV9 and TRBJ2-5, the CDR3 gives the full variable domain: DSGVTQTPKHLITATGQRVTLRCSPRSGDLSVYWYQQSLDQGLQFLIQYYNGEERAKGNILERFSAQQFPDLHSELNLSSLELGDSALYFCASSVTSGRAIGETQYFGPGTRLLVL.

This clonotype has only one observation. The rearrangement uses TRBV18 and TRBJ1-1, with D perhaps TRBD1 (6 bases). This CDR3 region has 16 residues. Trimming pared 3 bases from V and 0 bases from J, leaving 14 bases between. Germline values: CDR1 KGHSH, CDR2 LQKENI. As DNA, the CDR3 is TGTGCCAGCTCACCGACCGGGACACTTATGAACACTGAAGCTTTCTTT. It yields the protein CASSPTGTLMNTEAFF. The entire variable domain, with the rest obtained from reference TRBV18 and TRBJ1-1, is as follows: NAGVMQNPRHLVRRRGQEARLRCSPMKGHSHVYWYRQLPEEGLKFMVYLQKENIIDESGMPKERFSAEFPKEGPSILRIQQVVRGDSAAYFCASSPTGTLMNTEAFFGQGTRLTVV.

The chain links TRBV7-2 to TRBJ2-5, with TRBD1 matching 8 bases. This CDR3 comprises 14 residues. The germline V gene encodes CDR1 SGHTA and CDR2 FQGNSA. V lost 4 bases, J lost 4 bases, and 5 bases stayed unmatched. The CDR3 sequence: CASSSDRGSETQYF. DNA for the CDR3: TGTGCCAGCAGCTCAGACAGGGGATCAGAGACCCAGTACTTC.

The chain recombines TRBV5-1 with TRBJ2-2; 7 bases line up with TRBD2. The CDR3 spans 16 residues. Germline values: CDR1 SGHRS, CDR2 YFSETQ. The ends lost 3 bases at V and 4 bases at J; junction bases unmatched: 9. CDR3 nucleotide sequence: TGCGCCAGCAGCTCGCTAGCGGCGACGGGCACCGGGGAGCTGTTTTTT. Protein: CASSSLAATGTGELFF.

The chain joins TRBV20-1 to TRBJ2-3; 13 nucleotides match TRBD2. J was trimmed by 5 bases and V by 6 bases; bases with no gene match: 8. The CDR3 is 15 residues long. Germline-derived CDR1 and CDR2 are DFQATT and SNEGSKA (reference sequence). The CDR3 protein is CSAWTSGRGEDTQYF. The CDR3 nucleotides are TGCAGTGCGTGGACTAGCGGGAGAGGGGAAGATACGCAGTATTTT.